The 26 T cell receptor beta chains below were found in one sample sequenced in a study of cytomegalovirus exposure and HLA in healthy donors. The study ran its PCR with 60 Vbeta and 13 Jbeta primers. The assay was immunoSEQ multiplex PCR, and TCRdb's table has in-frame clones only and misses some. The sample shows over 100,000 clones, approximately 80% of them seen only once. The source material was PBMCs. The origin of the receptors is a female donor in good health and CMV-seropositive.

DNA for the CDR3: TGTGCCAGCAAGGCGGTCAGCTCTGGGGCCAACGTCCTGACTTTC. Its translation: CASKAVSSGANVLTF. The chain couples TRBV25-1 to TRBJ2-6; D ambiguous. The ends were cut back, 7 bases at V and 0 bases at J, with 10 bases in the middle. The length of the CDR3 is 15 residues. Germline CDR1 MGHDK, CDR2 SYGVNS.

The CDR3 bases are TGTGCCGGTAGCGGCTACACCGGGGAGCTGTTTTTT. Translating gives CAGSGYTGELFF. V is TRBV30 and J is TRBJ2-2; D is perhaps TRBD2 (6 bases). Trimming removed 8 bases from V and 3 bases from J, with 10 bases in between. Per the germline V gene, CDR1 is GTSNPN and CDR2 is SVGIG (reference sequence). The CDR3 runs 12 residues.

The V gene is TRBV5-4, the J gene TRBJ1-2, with TRBD1 identical over 7 bases. CDR3 length equals 13 residues. From germline, CDR1 is SGHNT and CDR2 YYREEE (reference sequence). V trimming: 4 bases; J trimming: 5 bases; junction bases outside the gene matches: 5. The DNA of the CDR3 is TGTGCCAGCAGCGTAACAGGGGATTATGGCTACACCTTC. It is translated as CASSVTGDYGYTF.

The rearrangement joins TRBV7-9 to TRBJ2-2; 7 bases align to TRBD1. J was trimmed by 2 bases and V by 5 bases; bases with no gene match: 11. This CDR3 comprises 17 residues. Germline lookup yields CDR1 SEHNR and CDR2 FQNEAQ (reference sequence). This CDR3 is CASSRDSTNLNTGELFF. CDR3 DNA sequence: TGTGCCAGCAGCAGGGACAGTACAAACCTTAACACCGGGGAGCTGTTTTTT.

The chain is built from TRBV6-5 and TRBJ1-2; D gene unclear. CDR3 length: 15 amino acids. The germline V gene encodes CDR1 MNHEY and CDR2 SVGAGI. Trimming removed 6 bases at V and 5 bases at J, with 19 bases between. CDR3 sequence (DNA): TGTGCCAGCAGCCAAGTCTCGCGGCCAATATATGGCTACACCTTC. Its translation: CASSQVSRPIYGYTF.

The rearrangement joins TRBV7-9 to TRBJ2-1; no reliable D call. The CDR3 sequence is 12 residues long. Trimming took off 1 base at V and 6 bases at J, with 4 bases between the two ends. Germline CDR1 SEHNR, CDR2 FQNEAQ (reference sequence). CDR3 coding DNA: TGTGCCAGCAGCTTAGGGCTCAATGAGCAGTTCTTC. Protein sequence: CASSLGLNEQFF.

The chain carries TRBV2 and TRBJ2-3, with D possibly being TRBD2 (5 bases). There are 17 residues in the CDR3. The V end lost 8 bases, the J end lost 2 bases, and 23 bases lay between the germline ends. In germline, CDR1 is SNHLY, CDR2 FYNNEI. In DNA, the CDR3 is TGTGCCAGCGGACCCGGGCCTAGTGAGGAGGTCACAGATACGCAGTATTTT. Protein sequence: CASGPGPSEEVTDTQYF.

There are a few counts of this clone. This rearrangement joins TRBV19 to TRBJ2-3, with no clear D. Germline V gives CDR1 LNHDA, CDR2 SQIVND (reference sequence). This CDR3 region has 16 residues. V was trimmed by 3 bases and J by 6 bases, leaving 19 bases between them. CDR3: CASSIGSGKGRDTQYF. Written as DNA, the CDR3 is TGTGCCAGTAGTATCGGGTCGGGTAAAGGTAGGGATACGCAGTATTTT. Variable domain in full (rest from reference TRBV19 and TRBJ2-3): DGGITQSPKYLFRKEGQNVTLSCEQNLNHDAMYWYRQDPGQGLRLIYYSQIVNDFQKGDIAEGYSVSREKKESFPLTVTSAQKNPTAFYLCASSIGSGKGRDTQYFGPGTRLTVL.

This chain connects TRBV18 to TRBJ1-1, with TRBD1 as a possible D gene (6 bases). CDR3 length: 14 amino acids. Germline V gives CDR1 KGHSH, CDR2 LQKENI. V was cut by 2 bases and J by 4 bases, with 11 bases left in between. The DNA for the CDR3 is TGTGCCAGCTCACCAAGGACAGCTCTCACTGAAGCTTTCTTT. Its translation: CASSPRTALTEAFF.

This chain joins TRBV9 and TRBJ2-2; 11 bases align to TRBD1. CDR3 length equals 18 residues. The ends lost 5 bases at V and 3 bases at J; junction bases unmatched: 12. The germline CDR1 and CDR2 sequences are SGDLS and YYNGEE. CDR3 nucleotide sequence: TGTGCCAGCAGTAAAGGACAGGGGGCGCATTCGGACACCGGGGAGCTGTTTTTT. Translated, it gives CASSKGQGAHSDTGELFF.

The chain joins TRBV6-1 to TRBJ1-6; D perhaps matches TRBD1 (6 bases). The CDR3 is 15 residues long. V was cut by 8 bases and J by 5 bases, with 16 bases left in between. Germline lookup yields CDR1 MNHNS and CDR2 SASEGT. The DNA for the CDR3 is TGTGCCAGCCGTCGGGGGGCTTTTGATAATTCACCCCTCCACTTT. Its translation is CASRRGAFDNSPLHF.

The DNA for the CDR3 is TGTGCCAGCTCACCAATCCAGACAGGGGATGAGCAGTTCTTC. Translation: CASSPIQTGDEQFF. The chain is built from TRBV18 and TRBJ2-1; 8 bases are shared with TRBD1. CDR3 length: 14 amino acids. From germline, CDR1 is KGHSH and CDR2 LQKENI. J was trimmed by 8 bases and V by 2 bases; bases with no gene match: 5.

Comment on this clone: Distinct nucleotide sequences in the sample also encode this CDR3. The rearrangement links TRBV2 to TRBJ2-5; 10 bases line up with TRBD2. With V trimmed by 9 bases and J by 1 base, 8 bases remained unmatched. This CDR3 has 15 residues. The germline CDR1 and CDR2 sequences are SNHLY and FYNNEI. CDR3 residues: CASSLLAGGQETQYF. CDR3 nucleotides: TGTGCCAGTAGTTTGTTAGCGGGGGGCCAAGAGACCCAGTACTTC.

The rearrangement joins TRBV5-1 to TRBJ1-1, with TRBD1 as a possible D gene (6 bases). Germline V gives CDR1 SGHRS, CDR2 YFSETQ. The CDR3 runs to 15 residues. Trimming cost V 4 bases and J 0 bases, with 13 bases left between them. CDR3 sequence (DNA): TGCGCCAGCAGCCCTCAAGGGACAATGAACACTGAAGCTTTCTTT. This translates into CASSPQGTMNTEAFF.

This clone was seen a few times. V gene TRBV4-1 combines with J gene TRBJ1-4; D call uncertain. The CDR3 covers 14 residues. Trimming cost V 3 bases and J 10 bases, with 15 bases left between them. Per germline, CDR1 MGHRA and CDR2 YSYEKL. The CDR3 loop is CASSHGSLLGKLFF. CDR3 nucleotides: TGCGCCAGCAGCCACGGCAGTTTACTAGGAAAACTGTTTTTT.

The V and J genes are TRBV9 and TRBJ2-4; maybe TRBD2 (5 bases). This CDR3 spans 13 amino acids. Germline assignment: CDR1 SGDLS and CDR2 YYNGEE. Trimming pared 4 bases from V and 8 bases from J, leaving 13 bases between. Here the CDR3 reads CASSPGMFDIQYF. DNA of the CDR3: TGTGCCAGCAGCCCGGGGATGTTTGACATTCAGTACTTC.

This clone was seen only a few times. CDR3 sequence reads: CASLDKVNSGNTIYF. CDR3 DNA: TGTGCCAGCCTAGATAAAGTCAACTCTGGAAACACCATATATTTT. V and J are TRBV6-6 and TRBJ1-3; the D is unclear. The CDR3 contains 15 residues. With 8 bases removed from V and 0 bases from J, the gap between germline ends came to 14 bases. Per germline, CDR1 MNHNY and CDR2 SVGAGI (reference sequence).

This chain connects TRBV19 to TRBJ1-1, with D possibly being TRBD1 (5 bases). Per germline, CDR1 LNHDA and CDR2 SQIVND (reference sequence). This CDR3 is built from 11 residues. V dropped 10 bases and J dropped 11 bases, with 17 bases sitting between them. The CDR3 DNA reads as TGTGCCATCACAGCAGAGGGGAGGGCTTTCTTT. Its translation is CAITAEGRAFF.

The CDR3 region is CASNRRAGIVDGYTF. For the CDR3, the DNA is TGTGCCAGCAATCGGAGGGCAGGGATTGTGGATGGCTACACCTTC. The chain is built from TRBV6-1 and TRBJ1-2, with D possibly matching TRBD1 (5 bases). V gave up 7 bases and J gave up 6 bases, with 21 bases separating them. This CDR3 has 15 amino acids. From germline, CDR1 is MNHNS and CDR2 SASEGT.

The chain couples TRBV5-1 to TRBJ2-1; 7 positions match TRBD2. The germline V gene encodes CDR1 SGHRS and CDR2 YFSETQ. CDR3 length: 16 amino acids. Trimming at V came to 1 base and at J to 0 bases, leaving 4 bases not matched to a gene. In nucleotides, the CDR3 is TGCGCCAGCAGCTTGAGCGGGATCAGCTCCTACAATGAGCAGTTCTTC. The encoded protein is CASSLSGISSYNEQFF.

The chain couples TRBV19 to TRBJ2-7; maybe TRBD2 (5 bases). The CDR3 loop spans 15 amino acids. Germline lookup yields CDR1 LNHDA and CDR2 SQIVND (reference sequence). V gave up 0 bases and J gave up 6 bases, with 15 bases separating them. This CDR3 reads CASSIDRTRVGEQYF. For the CDR3, the DNA is TGTGCCAGTAGTATAGACCGTACGAGGGTTGGCGAGCAGTACTTC.

CDR3 sequence: CASSPPGLPYEQYF. DNA of the CDR3: TGTGCCAGCAGCCCTCCGGGACTACCCTACGAGCAGTACTTC. The chain carries TRBV5-4 and TRBJ2-7; the match to TRBD2 covers 7 bases. V was pared by 4 bases and J by 2 bases, with 6 bases of the junction left unmatched. Germline values: CDR1 SGHNT, CDR2 YYREEE (reference sequence). The CDR3 has 14 amino acids. Looking up the rest from reference TRBV5-4 and TRBJ2-7 gives the full variable domain: ETGVTQSPTHLIKTRGQQVTLRCSSQSGHNTVSWYQQALGQGPQFIFQYYREEENGRGNFPPRFSGLQFPNYSSELNVNALELDDSALYLCASSPPGLPYEQYFGPGTRLTVT.

The chain uses TRBV6-1 and TRBJ1-4; TRBD1 matches at 7 bases. The V segment lost 3 bases and the J segment 4 bases; nucleotides outside the gene matches: 5. The CDR3 is made up of 15 amino acids. Germline-derived CDR1 and CDR2 are MNHNS and SASEGT. This CDR3 is CASSDVGQYNEKLFF. CDR3 coding DNA: TGTGCCAGCAGTGATGTGGGACAGTATAATGAAAAACTGTTTTTT.

The chain uses TRBV28 and TRBJ2-1, with 15 positions matching TRBD2. The CDR3 covers 15 residues. The V gene's germline CDR1 is MDHEN and CDR2 SYDVKM. After removal of 6 bases from V and 9 bases from J, the junction contained 6 bases not matched to a gene. The CDR3: CASSPGLAGGSEQFF. In DNA form, the CDR3 reads TGTGCCAGCAGCCCAGGACTAGCGGGAGGGAGTGAGCAGTTCTTC.

The rearrangement joins TRBV14 to TRBJ2-7; maybe TRBD1 (5 bases). Germline V lookup: CDR1 SGHDN, CDR2 FVKESK. The CDR3 consists of 15 residues. The ends were cut back, 0 bases at V and 7 bases at J, with 16 bases in the middle. The CDR3, as DNA: TGTGCCAGCAGCCAAGATCCGGCAGGGTCGTTGGAGCAGTACTTC. This sequence encodes CASSQDPAGSLEQYF.

The V call is TRBV30, the J call TRBJ2-1; D perhaps matches TRBD2 (5 bases). The germline CDR1 and CDR2 sequences are GTSNPN and SVGIG (reference sequence). V lost 3 bases and J lost 4, with 10 bases in between. The CDR3 loop spans 13 amino acids. For the CDR3, the DNA is TGTGCCTGGAGCGGGGAACTTTACAATGAGCAGTTCTTC. It codes for CAWSGELYNEQFF.